The 26 T cell receptor beta chains below come from one sample, sequenced in a study of PD-L1 blockade in urothelial cancer. Time point meaning: peripheral blood 6 weeks after treatment start. The protocol was immunoSEQ multiplex PCR, while the TCRdb copy is restricted to in-frame clones and leaves out a portion. Counted here are about 39,000 clones, around 84% occurring once; the ten biggest clones make up approximately 10%. This sample comprised PBMCs, obtained around atezolizumab (anti-PD-L1) treatment. The receptors originated from a man aged 35-49 years with urothelial cancer.

The chain links TRBV30 to TRBJ2-7; tentative D call: TRBD1 (5 bases). The CDR3 covers 15 residues. Germline V CDR1 and CDR2: GTSNPN, SVGIG (reference sequence). The germline V and J ends were trimmed by 1 base and 2 bases, with 15 bases remaining between them. The CDR3 reads CAWSGFGAETYEQYF. DNA of the CDR3: TGTGCCTGGAGTGGGTTTGGGGCAGAAACCTACGAGCAGTACTTC.

J is TRBJ1-4 and V is TRBV5-1; TRBD1 is a possible D gene (6 bases). The ends were cut back, 0 bases at V and 7 bases at J, with 13 bases in the middle. This CDR3 comprises 15 residues. Germline assignment: CDR1 SGHRS and CDR2 YFSETQ. The DNA for the CDR3 is TGCGCCAGCAGCTTGGGCGCAGGGGAGGGTGAAAAACTGTTTTTT. This encodes CASSLGAGEGEKLFF.

This chain connects TRBV2 to TRBJ2-5, with D possibly matching TRBD2 (5 bases). The CDR3 contains 14 residues. Germline V gives CDR1 SNHLY, CDR2 FYNNEI. V dropped 4 bases and J dropped 2 bases, with 11 bases sitting between them. CDR3 protein: CASSGVGIQETQYF. CDR3 DNA sequence: TGTGCCAGCAGTGGGGTCGGGATTCAAGAGACCCAGTACTTC.

This clone appeared a few times. The chain carries TRBV2 and TRBJ1-1; unclear D gene. This CDR3 has 11 amino acids. Trimming took off 7 bases at V and 4 bases at J, with 7 bases between the two ends. CDR1 and CDR2 (germline): SNHLY, FYNNEI. The CDR3 is CASMAATEAFF. The CDR3 nucleotides read TGTGCCAGCATGGCGGCCACTGAAGCTTTCTTT.

This clone was detected only a few times. The chain is built from TRBV7-2 and TRBJ2-7; 14 positions agree with TRBD2. The CDR3 totals 13 residues. In germline, CDR1 is SGHTA, CDR2 FQGNSA. The J segment lost 6 bases and the V segment lost 5 bases, leaving 0 bases of the junction unmatched. The CDR3 here is CASSGLAGGEQYF. Written as DNA, the CDR3 is TGTGCCAGCAGCGGACTAGCGGGAGGCGAGCAGTACTTC.

The chain is built from TRBV4-3 and TRBJ2-7; the match to TRBD1 covers 9 bases. V lost 5 bases, J lost 5 bases, and 10 bases stayed unmatched. Per the germline V gene, CDR1 is LGHNA and CDR2 is YSLEER. The CDR3 runs to 15 residues. DNA for the CDR3: TGCGCCAGCAGCATCCGGGACAGGGATATCCACGAGCAGTACTTC. As protein: CASSIRDRDIHEQYF.

As concerns this clone: Other DNA sequences of this sample code for an identical CDR3. This chain uses TRBV6-4 with TRBJ2-1; D is unresolved. CDR1 MRHNA and CDR2 SNTAGT come from the germline V gene. Trimming removed 4 bases from V and 6 bases from J, with 10 bases in between. This CDR3 region has 13 residues. In nucleotides, the CDR3 is TGTGCCAGCAGTGGTGAGCGTGGCAATGAGCAGTTCTTC. It codes for CASSGERGNEQFF.

The CDR3 reads CASSSTDRANYGYTF. As DNA, the CDR3 is TGTGCCAGCAGTTCGACGGACAGGGCTAACTATGGCTACACCTTC. The chain couples TRBV6-5 to TRBJ1-2, with TRBD1 matching over 8 bases. CDR1 and CDR2 from the germline V gene are MNHEY and SVGAGI. Trimming cost V 4 bases and J 0 bases; bases outside gene matches: 4. There are 15 residues in the CDR3.

This clone was picked up a small number of times. The CDR3 loop reads CASSLQGNEQFF. CDR3 bases: TGTGCCAGCAGCCTACAGGGGAATGAGCAGTTCTTC. The gene calls are TRBV7-3 and TRBJ2-1, with 7 bases matching TRBD1. V gave up 5 bases and J gave up 7 bases; unmatched junction bases: 2. The CDR3 is made up of 12 amino acids. CDR1 is SGHTA, CDR2 FQGTGA, per germline.

V and J are TRBV7-9 and TRBJ2-1, with 7 bases aligning to TRBD2. Germline V gene sequence: CDR1 SEHNR, CDR2 FQNEAQ (reference sequence). The J segment lost 9 bases and the V segment lost 5 bases, leaving 4 bases of the junction unmatched. This CDR3 comprises 12 residues. CDR3 DNA sequence: TGTGCCAGCAGCCAGGGACTAACTGAGCAGTTCTTC. This encodes CASSQGLTEQFF.

The CDR3, as DNA: TGTGCCAGCAGTTTGGCCCAGGGAATGTACACTGAAGCTTTCTTT. This encodes CASSLAQGMYTEAFF. This chain links TRBV27 with TRBJ1-1, with TRBD1 as a possible D gene (5 bases). V shed 3 bases and J shed 3 bases, with 14 bases lying between them. Looked up from germline, CDR1 is MNHEY and CDR2 is SMNVEV (reference sequence). CDR3 size: 15 residues.

This clone was found a few times. The chain carries TRBV7-2 and TRBJ1-5; perhaps TRBD1 as D (6 bases). The V and J ends lost 1 base and 1 base respectively, with 11 bases between them. Germline assignment: CDR1 SGHTA and CDR2 FQGNSA. This CDR3 is built from 16 residues. The CDR3 DNA follows: TGTGCCAGCAGCTTAGTGGCAGGGGAAAGCAATCAGCCCCAGCATTTT. This codes for CASSLVAGESNQPQHF.

CDR3 in amino acids: CASSSQSPREGDEQFF. The CDR3 nucleotides are TGTGCCAGCAGCAGCCAGTCCCCCCGGGAGGGCGATGAGCAGTTCTTC. This chain joins TRBV11-1 and TRBJ2-1; TRBD2 agrees at 8 bases. The ends lost 5 bases at V and 8 bases at J; junction bases unmatched: 14. CDR3 length equals 16 residues. From germline, CDR1 is SGHAT and CDR2 FQDESV (reference sequence).

The V and J genes are TRBV7-9 and TRBJ2-7, with 12 bases fitting TRBD1. Germline V CDR1 and CDR2: SEHNR, FQNEAQ (reference sequence). V shed 4 bases, J shed 6 bases, and the junction held 7 bases outside the gene matches. This CDR3 has 15 amino acids. In DNA, the CDR3 is TGTGCCAGCAGCTCACCCGGGACAGGGGGCCGCGAGCAGTACTTC. Translating it yields CASSSPGTGGREQYF.

This chain joins TRBV10-3 and TRBJ1-1, with 9 positions matching TRBD1. The J segment lost 3 bases and the V segment lost 6 bases, leaving 2 bases of the junction unmatched. The CDR3 contains 13 residues. The germline V gene has CDR1 ENHRY and CDR2 SYGVKD. CDR3 loop: CAIRGTGHTEAFF. The CDR3 DNA sequence: TGTGCCATCAGGGGGACAGGGCACACTGAAGCTTTCTTT.

The rearrangement links TRBV28 to TRBJ1-4, with D tentatively TRBD1 (5 bases). The CDR3 consists of 15 residues. Germline CDR1 MDHEN, CDR2 SYDVKM. V lost 5 bases to trimming and J lost 7 bases, with 17 bases between them. DNA for the CDR3: TGTGCCAGCAGTCTCGGTGGGGCCGCAGGTGAAAAACTGTTTTTT. The encoded protein is CASSLGGAAGEKLFF. Using reference TRBV28 and TRBJ1-4 for the parts outside the CDR3, the full variable domain is DVKVTQSSRYLVKRTGEKVFLECVQDMDHENMFWYRQDPGLGLRLIYFSYDVKMKEKGDIPEGYSVSREKKERFSLILESASTNQTSMYLCASSLGGAAGEKLFFGSGTQLSVL.

V and J are TRBV7-6 and TRBJ1-2; no clear D. CDR3 length: 20 amino acids. Germline CDR1 SGHVS, CDR2 FNYEAQ. Trimming removed 0 bases from V and 0 bases from J, with 23 bases in between. CDR3 amino acids: CASSLARFGEFSGANYGYTF. CDR3 DNA: TGTGCCAGCAGCTTAGCGCGTTTCGGCGAATTCTCCGGGGCTAACTATGGCTACACCTTC. Looking up the rest from reference TRBV7-6 and TRBJ1-2 gives the full variable domain: GAGVSQSPRYKVTKRGQDVALRCDPISGHVSLYWYRQALGQGPEFLTYFNYEAQQDKSGLPNDRFSAERPEGSISTLTIQRTEQRDSAMYRCASSLARFGEFSGANYGYTFGSGTRLTVV.

V and J are TRBV7-2 and TRBJ2-3; D not resolved. The CDR3 length is 13 residues. CDR1 and CDR2 (germline): SGHTA, FQGNSA. The V end lost 4 bases, the J end lost 2 bases, and 7 bases lay between the germline ends. This CDR3 is CASSSYITDTQYF. CDR3 DNA sequence: TGTGCCAGCAGCTCCTATATCACAGATACGCAGTATTTT. Using reference TRBV7-2 and TRBJ2-3 for the parts outside the CDR3, the full variable domain is GAGVSQSPSNKVTEKGKDVELRCDPISGHTALYWYRQSLGQGLEFLIYFQGNSAPDKSGLPSDRFSAERTGGSVSTLTIQRTQQEDSAVYLCASSSYITDTQYFGPGTRLTVL.

The rearrangement links TRBV9 to TRBJ2-2; maybe TRBD1 (5 bases). The V end lost 3 bases, the J end lost 3 bases, and 18 bases lay between the germline ends. Germline assignment: CDR1 SGDLS and CDR2 YYNGEE. This CDR3 is built from 17 residues. The CDR3 here is CASSASYTGSDTGELFF. CDR3 in DNA: TGTGCCAGCAGCGCATCGTACACAGGTTCCGACACCGGGGAGCTGTTTTTT. Using reference TRBV9 and TRBJ2-2 for the parts outside the CDR3, the full variable domain is DSGVTQTPKHLITATGQRVTLRCSPRSGDLSVYWYQQSLDQGLQFLIQYYNGEERAKGNILERFSAQQFPDLHSELNLSSLELGDSALYFCASSASYTGSDTGELFFGEGSRLTVL.

The chain carries TRBV11-1 and TRBJ1-1, with D hard to call. The CDR3 covers 16 residues. V lost 2 bases and J 1 base, leaving 14 bases between the germline ends. Germline CDR1 SGHAT, CDR2 FQDESV (reference sequence). In DNA form, the CDR3 reads TGTGCCAGCAGCTTAACCTATCTCGGGGAGAACACTGAAGCTTTCTTT. Translation: CASSLTYLGENTEAFF. The complete variable domain, with remaining parts taken from reference TRBV11-1 and TRBJ1-1, reads EAEVAQSPRYKITEKSQAVAFWCDPISGHATLYWYRQILGQGPELLVQFQDESVVDDSQLPKDRFSAERLKGVDSTLKIQPAELGDSAMYLCASSLTYLGENTEAFFGQGTRLTVV.

This clone was detected only a few times. The chain links TRBV18 to TRBJ1-5; 8 nucleotides line up with TRBD1. The length of the CDR3 is 17 residues. The J segment lost 4 bases and the V segment lost 2 bases, leaving 10 bases of the junction unmatched. Germline values: CDR1 KGHSH, CDR2 LQKENI. The CDR3, as DNA: TGTGCCAGCTCACCAGAAGGACAGGGTCGGGGAAATCAGCCCCAGCATTTT. Encoded protein: CASSPEGQGRGNQPQHF.

The chain couples TRBV7-3 to TRBJ2-5; possibly TRBD1 for D (6 bases). In germline, CDR1 is SGHTA, CDR2 FQGTGA. The CDR3 covers 15 residues. Between the trimmed V and J ends, which lost 1 base and 4 bases, there was a span of 13 bases. CDR3 loop: CASSLMGAPSETQYF. The DNA for the CDR3 is TGTGCCAGCAGCTTAATGGGGGCCCCCTCAGAGACCCAGTACTTC.

The chain uses TRBV18 and TRBJ2-7; TRBD2 aligns across 7 bases. Germline V gives CDR1 KGHSH, CDR2 LQKENI. The CDR3 has 11 residues. V lost 7 bases to trimming and J lost 6 bases; unmatched junction nucleotides: 3. CDR3: CASFGEGEQYF. The CDR3 DNA is TGTGCCAGCTTCGGGGAGGGCGAGCAGTACTTC.

The chain combines TRBV30 with TRBJ1-4; D remains unclear. Trimming took 5 bases from V and 0 from J, leaving 10 bases between them. Germline values: CDR1 GTSNPN, CDR2 SVGIG (reference sequence). This CDR3 has 14 residues. The CDR3, as DNA: TGTGCCTGGCTCGGGGTTTCAACTAATGAAAAACTGTTTTTT. Protein product: CAWLGVSTNEKLFF.

The chain is built from TRBV27 and TRBJ2-5, with TRBD2 as a possible D gene (6 bases). Trimming took 3 bases from V and 5 from J, leaving 13 bases between them. The CDR3 totals 14 residues. CDR1 and CDR2 from the germline V gene are MNHEY and SMNVEV (reference sequence). CDR3 nucleotide sequence: TGTGCCAGCAGTTTCGCCGGGACTGGGGAGACCCAGTACTTC. Its protein is CASSFAGTGETQYF.

This clone has a handful of counts. V gene TRBV7-3 combines with J gene TRBJ1-3; D is uncertain. Germline V gene data show CDR1 as SGHTA and CDR2 as FQGTGA. The germline V and J ends were trimmed by 5 bases and 0 bases, with 5 bases remaining between them. CDR3 length: 13 amino acids. For the CDR3, the DNA is TGTGCCAGCAGCCCAGACTCTGGAAACACCATATATTTT. This sequence encodes CASSPDSGNTIYF.